Below, 32 T cell receptor beta chains from the same sample are listed, as sequenced in a study of immune cell composition in non-small cell lung cancer. The data were produced by immunoSEQ multiplex PCR, yet TCRdb's version contains in-frame clones alone and is incomplete. The data contain about 10,000 clones, under 65% of them singletons. Sequencing was performed on lung tumor tissue. Receptor source: a human donor with non-small cell lung cancer.

V and J are TRBV4-2 and TRBJ1-4, with TRBD1 matching over 10 bases. V lost 0 bases and J lost 1; bases outside the gene matches: 5. CDR1 and CDR2 (germline): LGHNA, YNFKEQ. The CDR3 runs 18 residues. The chain's CDR3 is CASSQEDGTGETNEKLFF. CDR3 sequence (DNA): TGTGCCAGCAGCCAAGAAGATGGGACAGGGGAAACTAATGAAAAACTGTTTTTT.

This sequence joins TRBV18 and TRBJ2-3, with a tentative D call TRBD2 (5 bases). Trimming pared 0 bases from V and 4 bases from J, leaving 5 bases between. Germline V gene data show CDR1 as KGHSH and CDR2 as LQKENI. CDR3 length equals 13 residues. CDR3 amino acids: CASSPPGADTQYF. As DNA, the CDR3 is TGTGCCAGCTCACCACCCGGGGCAGATACGCAGTATTTT.

V usage is TRBV5-1 and J usage is TRBJ2-1; TRBD2 matches at 9 bases. With V trimmed by 4 bases and J by 5 bases, 7 bases remained unmatched. Germline assignment: CDR1 SGHRS and CDR2 YFSETQ. The CDR3 has 15 amino acids. CDR3 nucleotides: TGCGCCAGCAGCGAGGGGACTAGCAGAAACAATGAGCAGTTCTTC. Translation: CASSEGTSRNNEQFF. Using reference TRBV5-1 and TRBJ2-1 for the parts outside the CDR3, the full variable domain is KAGVTQTPRYLIKTRGQQVTLSCSPISGHRSVSWYQQTPGQGLQFLFEYFSETQRNKGNFPGRFSGRQFSNSRSEMNVSTLELGDSALYLCASSEGTSRNNEQFFGPGTRLTVL.

The chain uses TRBV29-1 and TRBJ2-5; D call uncertain. Looked up from germline, CDR1 is SQVTM and CDR2 is ANQGSEA. The CDR3 sequence is 12 residues long. V was shortened by 4 bases and J by 5 bases, with 11 bases between the two germline ends. CDR3 nucleotide sequence: TGCAGCGTTGGACGGCCCGGGGAGACCCAGTACTTC. Protein: CSVGRPGETQYF.

The V gene is TRBV6-1, the J gene TRBJ2-3; the match to TRBD2 covers 14 bases. The junction had 8 bases not matched to a gene; V was cut back by 10 bases and J by 5 bases. CDR3 length: 15 residues. In germline, CDR1 is MNHNS, CDR2 SASEGT. DNA for the CDR3: TGTGCCACCCGGGGACTAGCGGGAGCTAAAGATACGCAGTATTTT. It codes for CATRGLAGAKDTQYF.

The gene calls are TRBV6-5 and TRBJ1-2, with TRBD1 matching 8 bases. The CDR3 contains 15 residues. Per germline, CDR1 MNHEY and CDR2 SVGAGI. The trim removed 5 bases at V and 0 bases at J, leaving 5 bases unmatched. The chain's CDR3 is CASSTRGRTNYGYTF. For the CDR3, the DNA is TGTGCCAGCAGTACCAGGGGGCGAACTAACTATGGCTACACCTTC.

This clone appeared a few times. CDR3: CASSLVGGELFF. CDR3 DNA sequence: TGCGCCAGCAGCTTGGTCGGTGGGGAGCTGTTTTTT. This chain uses TRBV5-1 with TRBJ2-2; D gene uncertain. Germline values: CDR1 SGHRS, CDR2 YFSETQ. V was shortened by 0 bases and J by 8 bases, with 5 bases between the two germline ends. The CDR3 runs 12 residues.

The chain combines TRBV29-1 with TRBJ2-1; 8 positions match TRBD2. With V trimmed by 7 bases and J by 6 bases, 8 bases remained unmatched. Germline CDR1 is SQVTM and CDR2 is ANQGSEA. CDR3 length: 13 amino acids. CDR3 sequence (DNA): TGCAGCGGACAAGCGGGAGAGTTCAATGAGCAGTTCTTC. It is translated as CSGQAGEFNEQFF.

The chain carries TRBV18 and TRBJ2-5, with 7 bases that match TRBD2. With V trimmed by 2 bases and J by 4 bases, 7 bases remained unmatched. Germline-derived CDR1 and CDR2 are KGHSH and LQKENI. This CDR3 is built from 15 residues. The DNA for the CDR3 is TGTGCCAGCTCACCATTTGCGGGAGAGTCAGAGACCCAGTACTTC. It is translated as CASSPFAGESETQYF.

J is TRBJ1-2 and V is TRBV7-9; D is ambiguous. CDR1 is SEHNR and CDR2 is FQNEAQ in the germline V gene (reference sequence). CDR3 length: 13 residues. V gave up 3 bases and J gave up 3 bases, with 8 bases separating them. The CDR3 DNA sequence: TGTGCCAGCAGCTTCGAAGGAGACTATGGCTACACCTTC. It is translated as CASSFEGDYGYTF.

V usage is TRBV5-6 and J usage is TRBJ1-1; 9 bases are shared with TRBD1. V was clipped by 4 bases and J by 4 bases; unmatched bases: 11. Germline loops: CDR1 SGHDT, CDR2 YYEEEE. This CDR3 is 16 amino acids long. DNA for the CDR3: TGTGCCAGCAGCCCACAGGGGGCAGGATCGGGCACTGAAGCTTTCTTT. Translating it yields CASSPQGAGSGTEAFF.

V is TRBV4-3 and J is TRBJ2-7; 10 nucleotides line up with TRBD2. The CDR3 has 17 residues. V shed 2 bases, J shed 0 bases, and the junction held 7 bases outside the gene matches. Germline V CDR1 and CDR2: LGHNA, YSLEER. For the CDR3, the DNA is TGCGCCAGCAGCCAACAAACCGGGACTAGCGTCTCCTACGAGCAGTACTTC. This codes for CASSQQTGTSVSYEQYF.

Judged by abundance, this clone is medium-sized (0.01 to 0.1%). The rearrangement joins TRBV19 to TRBJ2-1; 9 bases are shared with TRBD1. Germline CDR1 reads LNHDA; CDR2 reads SQIVND (reference sequence). There are 14 residues in the CDR3. Trimming cost V 7 bases and J 3 bases; bases outside gene matches: 4. Written as DNA, the CDR3 is TGTGCCAGTACGGAGACAGGGGGCTACAATGAGCAGTTCTTC. Protein: CASTETGGYNEQFF.

The rearrangement uses TRBV27 and TRBJ2-7; maybe TRBD2 (5 bases). CDR1 is MNHEY and CDR2 is SMNVEV in the germline V gene (reference sequence). The CDR3 has 14 residues. Trimming cost V 6 bases and J 3 bases, with 15 bases left between them. CDR3 sequence reads: CASSPKAEGYEQYF. In DNA, the CDR3 is TGTGCCAGCAGCCCAAAAGCGGAAGGCTACGAGCAGTACTTC.

CDR3 protein: CASSLRSNEQFF. In DNA, the CDR3 is TGTGCCAGCAGTTTAAGGAGCAATGAGCAGTTCTTC. V usage is TRBV28 and J usage is TRBJ2-1; D is uncertain. The CDR3 has 12 amino acids. Trimming pared 2 bases from V and 6 bases from J, leaving 5 bases between. Germline CDR1 is MDHEN and CDR2 is SYDVKM. Combining the CDR3 with reference TRBV28 and TRBJ2-1 gives the whole variable domain DVKVTQSSRYLVKRTGEKVFLECVQDMDHENMFWYRQDPGLGLRLIYFSYDVKMKEKGDIPEGYSVSREKKERFSLILESASTNQTSMYLCASSLRSNEQFFGPGTRLTVL.

This chain connects TRBV27 to TRBJ2-1; 7 positions agree with TRBD2. This CDR3 has 15 residues. V lost 3 bases to trimming and J lost 5 bases; unmatched junction nucleotides: 7. Germline V lookup: CDR1 MNHEY, CDR2 SMNVEV (reference sequence). CDR3 DNA sequence: TGTGCCAGCAGTTTTTCAGCGGGAATCCACAATGAGCAGTTCTTC. It specifies CASSFSAGIHNEQFF.

This clone was seen a handful of times. The CDR3 loop is CASSTPGGRNYGYTF. The CDR3 nucleotides read TGTGCCAGCAGTACACCAGGGGGCAGGAACTATGGCTACACCTTC. This chain joins TRBV28 and TRBJ1-2; 8 positions match TRBD1. Germline values: CDR1 MDHEN, CDR2 SYDVKM. The CDR3 is made up of 15 amino acids. The trim removed 5 bases at V and 2 bases at J, leaving 7 bases unmatched.

V and J are TRBV5-1 and TRBJ2-1; TRBD2 agrees at 9 bases. Trimming removed 3 bases from V and 4 bases from J; junction bases left unmatched: 8. CDR1 SGHRS and CDR2 YFSETQ come from the germline V gene. The CDR3 runs 16 residues. CDR3 sequence reads: CASSSGSSGRYNEQFF. In DNA form, the CDR3 reads TGCGCCAGCAGCTCCGGTTCAAGCGGGAGGTACAATGAGCAGTTCTTC.

This chain joins TRBV9 and TRBJ2-7, with 8 bases aligning to TRBD1. The CDR3 contains 14 residues. The V gene end was trimmed by 3 bases and the J gene end by 7 bases; junction bases not matched to a gene: 9. Germline values: CDR1 SGDLS, CDR2 YYNGEE. The CDR3, as DNA: TGTGCCAGCAGCGCCGGGACAGGACCTCGGGAGCAGTACTTC. Protein sequence: CASSAGTGPREQYF.

In its sample, this clone was seen a few times. The chain uses TRBV15 and TRBJ2-1; D might be TRBD2 (6 bases). The length of the CDR3 is 14 residues. Germline V gene lookup returns CDR1 LNHNV and CDR2 YYDKDF (reference sequence). With 1 base removed from V and 7 bases from J, the gap between germline ends came to 11 bases. CDR3 coding DNA: TGTGCCACCAGCAGAGTGGATGGAGGGAATGAGCAGTTCTTC. Protein sequence: CATSRVDGGNEQFF. The whole variable domain, remainder taken from reference TRBV15 and TRBJ2-1, is DAMVIQNPRYQVTQFGKPVTLSCSQTLNHNVMYWYQQKSSQAPKLLFHYYDKDFNNEADTPDNFQSRRPNTSFCFLDIRSPGLGDTAMYLCATSRVDGGNEQFFGPGTRLTVL.

The chain joins TRBV30 to TRBJ2-3, with D perhaps TRBD2 (6 bases). Trimming removed 4 bases at V and 2 bases at J, with 13 bases between. The CDR3 runs to 14 residues. The V gene's germline CDR1 is GTSNPN and CDR2 SVGIG (reference sequence). The CDR3 protein is CAWKARGDTDTQYF. The CDR3 DNA reads TGTGCCTGGAAGGCGCGGGGAGACACAGATACGCAGTATTTT.

J is TRBJ2-1 and V is TRBV28, with TRBD2 matching 9 bases. Germline CDR1 and CDR2: MDHEN and SYDVKM. Losses at the gene ends were 10 bases for V and 10 bases for J; bases not matched to a gene: 14. The CDR3 has 14 amino acids. CDR3 sequence: CAISPGREGPEQFF. The DNA for the CDR3 is TGTGCCATTAGCCCCGGGCGGGAGGGCCCGGAGCAGTTCTTC.

In this sample, this clone turned up a few times. The chain has TRBV5-4 and TRBJ2-7; D perhaps matches TRBD2 (5 bases). The germline CDR1 and CDR2 sequences are SGHNT and YYREEE (reference sequence). This CDR3 contains 13 residues. V was shortened by 7 bases and J by 7 bases, with 18 bases between the two germline ends. CDR3 DNA sequence: TGTGCCAGCGAGGAGTTAGAGCGGCGGGAGCAGTACTTC. Its translation: CASEELERREQYF.

V and J are TRBV5-1 and TRBJ2-7, with 11 bases identical to TRBD1. Germline V gene lookup returns CDR1 SGHRS and CDR2 YFSETQ. J was trimmed by 3 bases and V by 4 bases; bases with no gene match: 3. CDR3 length equals 14 residues. CDR3: CASSQGQGGYEQYF. In nucleotides, the CDR3 is TGCGCCAGCAGCCAGGGACAGGGGGGCTACGAGCAGTACTTC.

V gene TRBV9 combines with J gene TRBJ2-7, with D possibly matching TRBD2 (5 bases). This CDR3 comprises 16 residues. Trimming pared 3 bases from V and 5 bases from J, leaving 21 bases between. Per the germline V gene, CDR1 is SGDLS and CDR2 is YYNGEE. The CDR3 DNA reads as TGTGCCAGCAGCGCCTCGGGGTCCCCGACGGGAAACGAGCAGTACTTC. It yields the protein CASSASGSPTGNEQYF.

This chain uses TRBV5-6 with TRBJ2-7; TRBD2 agrees at 13 bases. After removal of 5 bases from V and 10 bases from J, the junction contained 6 bases not matched to a gene. The germline CDR1 and CDR2 sequences are SGHDT and YYEEEE. The CDR3 covers 13 residues. CDR3 DNA: TGTGCCAGCAGTTTCGGGACTAGCGGGGACCAGTACTTC. This codes for CASSFGTSGDQYF.

The V and J genes are TRBV5-1 and TRBJ1-1, with D possibly being TRBD1 (5 bases). CDR3 length: 14 amino acids. In germline, CDR1 is SGHRS, CDR2 YFSETQ. The germline V and J ends were trimmed by 5 bases and 5 bases, with 16 bases remaining between them. CDR3 nucleotide sequence: TGCGCCAGCAGAGACGGGGGGGGAGGAACTGAAGCTTTCTTT. This codes for CASRDGGGGTEAFF.

This chain uses TRBV6-6 with TRBJ2-1, with D possibly being TRBD2 (5 bases). This CDR3 has 12 residues. V lost 7 bases and J lost 9, with 13 bases in between. From germline, CDR1 is MNHNY and CDR2 SVGAGI (reference sequence). Here the CDR3 DNA reads TGTGCCAGCACCCCTACTAGTTTTGAGCAGTTCTTC. This encodes CASTPTSFEQFF.

The chain combines TRBV30 with TRBJ2-7, with D uncertain. From germline, CDR1 is GTSNPN and CDR2 SVGIG (reference sequence). The CDR3 consists of 12 residues. Trimming shortened V by 2 bases and J by 5 bases, and 10 bases separated the two germline ends. CDR3 sequence: CAWSFRRDEQYF. In DNA form, the CDR3 reads TGTGCCTGGAGTTTCAGGCGCGACGAGCAGTACTTC.

The chain links TRBV19 to TRBJ2-2; D gene uncertain. CDR1 is LNHDA, CDR2 SQIVND, per germline (reference sequence). V gave up 3 bases and J gave up 0 bases, with 11 bases separating them. This CDR3 has 16 residues. The CDR3 sequence: CASSIYGGTNTGELFF. CDR3 nucleotide sequence: TGTGCCAGTAGTATTTACGGCGGCACGAACACCGGGGAGCTGTTTTTT.

The table lists this clone with a count of one. V usage is TRBV2 and J usage is TRBJ2-3; 8 nucleotides match TRBD1. The CDR3 runs 15 residues. V lost 5 bases to trimming and J lost 5 bases; unmatched junction nucleotides: 9. Germline-derived CDR1 and CDR2 are SNHLY and FYNNEI. The CDR3 reads CASSPQGGTGDTQYF. In nucleotides, the CDR3 is TGTGCCAGCAGTCCACAGGGTGGGACAGGAGATACGCAGTATTTT.

This chain links TRBV30 with TRBJ2-2; D possibly corresponds to TRBD1 (9 bases). V lost 2 bases and J 5 bases, leaving 15 bases between the germline ends. CDR3 length: 15 residues. Per germline, CDR1 GTSNPN and CDR2 SVGIG (reference sequence). The CDR3: CAWSRGGQGTGELFF. The CDR3 DNA follows: TGTGCCTGGAGTCGGGGGGGACAGGGAACCGGGGAGCTGTTTTTT.